This record covers a single T cell receptor beta chain. Antigen unknown. This sample is drawn from a study of cytomegalovirus exposure and HLA in healthy donors. Whole-study results and caveats: Most TCR sequences were seen very rarely across donors, but some public TCRs occurred in many. As a later analysis showed, a missense DCLRE1C variant was linked to trimming of TCR beta V- and J-genes.

The PCR made use of 60 Vbeta and 13 Jbeta primers. The method was immunoSEQ multiplex PCR; TCRdb's version includes in-frame clones alone and lacks a portion of them. The data show about 110,000 clones, with less than 85% seen just once and 13% held by the top ten. Per germline, CDR1 SGHTA and CDR2 FQGNSA. The CDR3 extends over 13 amino acids. V lost 3 bases to trimming and J lost 4 bases, with 9 bases between them. The clonotype comes from a man younger than 40 in good health and CMV-seropositive. Sequencing used PBMCs. The chain uses TRBV7-2 and TRBJ1-2, with D hard to call. The CDR3 loop is CASSFGVSYGYTF. Written as DNA, the CDR3 is TGTGCCAGCAGCTTCGGGGTGTCCTATGGCTACACCTTC.